The clone carrying this T cell receptor beta chain is medium-sized. Time point of the sample: sample taken at primary tumor resection. Unsorted whole RNA from tumor, nontumor lung or frozen PBMC underwent sequencing. The study tagged each TCR cDNA molecule with a unique molecular identifier. From the 5' RACE reads, TCRdb called clonotypes with MiXCR, one entry per CDR3 protein. The sample consists of approximately 11,000 distinct CDR3 sequences, roughly 25% of them appearing once. This CDR3 has 15 amino acids. V dropped 6 bases and J dropped 2 bases, with 14 bases sitting between them. This entry is derived from a study of spatial heterogeneity in lung cancer. At the level of the study: Each time, sequencing found more beta-chain sequences than alpha-chain sequences.

This sequence originates from a female donor with early-stage non-small cell lung cancer. The chain uses TRBV12-3 or TRBV12-4 and TRBJ2-1, with D possibly being TRBD1 (6 bases). The sequencing used PBMCs, collected at surgery. Here the CDR3 reads CASSPGEGTYNEQFF. DNA of the CDR3: TGTGCCAGCAGCCCAGGGGAAGGGACCTACAATGAGCAGTTCTTC.